This T cell receptor beta chain was captured in a study of CD8 T cells in Susac syndrome. Random hexamers were used to reverse transcribe the RNA input (about 0.5 to 1 ug). TCRdb re-derived calls from the immunoSEQ multiplex PCR reads in MiXCR, one entry per CDR3 protein. The data contain 150,000 to 180,000 distinct CDR3 sequences, 90% to 95% of them singletons. The length of the CDR3 is 18 residues. With 5 bases clipped from V and 6 bases from J, the junction kept 15 bases outside the gene matches. Looked up from germline, CDR1 is SEHNR and CDR2 is FQNEAQ (reference sequence). Sequencing of TCR beta, carried out with a high-throughput approach, was applied to CD8+ and CD4+ T cells from the blood. While CD8+ and CD4+ T cells were isolated negatively, TEMRA cells were enriched by FACS.

Specimen: CD4+ T cells from PBMCs. The clonotype was recovered from a human donor with Susac syndrome. The chain uses TRBV7-9 and TRBJ1-6, with TRBD1 matching over 8 bases. The CDR3 spells CASSPRGTRTGSNSPLHF. DNA for the CDR3: TGTGCCAGCAGCCCGCGCGGGACTCGGACAGGGAGTAATTCACCCCTCCACTTT.